This T cell receptor beta chain appears in the sequencing data of a study of T cells in Graves' hyperthyroidism and ophthalmopathy. Recently diagnosed hyperthyroidism of less than 2 months' duration affected patients aged 18 to 65. RNA transcripts yielded amplified TCR beta CDR3 regions. First-round RT-PCR targeting the TCR CDR3 was performed with the HTBI primer set. A single record per CDR3 protein comes from TCRdb applying MiXCR to the multiplex PCR reads. The table lists over 300,000 distinct CDR3 sequences, about 15% of them singletons. This clonotype was observed at least ten times. Per the germline V gene, CDR1 is GTSNPN and CDR2 is SVGIG (reference sequence). The V and J ends lost 0 bases and 7 bases respectively, with 12 bases between them. CDR3 length equals 13 residues.

The sequence came from a woman between 55 and 75 years old with Graves' hyperthyroidism. The sample was blood. The chain recombines TRBV30 with TRBJ2-5; D remains ambiguous. CDR3 sequence reads: CAWSVPSTGTQYF. CDR3 DNA sequence: TGTGCCTGGAGTGTTCCCAGCACGGGGACCCAGTACTTC.